The next 19 T cell receptor beta chains were all read from a single sample in a study of cytomegalovirus exposure and HLA in healthy donors. 60 Vbeta and 13 Jbeta primers were used in PCR. Produced via immunoSEQ multiplex PCR; TCRdb's table is partial and in-frame only. Of 80,000 or so clones listed, about four fifths are singletons. Sequencing was performed on PBMCs. These receptors were taken from a man in his forties in good health and CMV-seronegative.

This chain joins TRBV5-8 and TRBJ1-3; 10 bases match TRBD1. Germline CDR1 SGHTS, CDR2 YDEGEE. V was clipped by 3 bases and J by 4 bases; unmatched bases: 4. The CDR3 sequence is 15 residues long. The CDR3, as DNA: TGTGCCAGCAGCTCGGGACAGGGGAGCGGAAACACCATATATTTT. Encoded protein: CASSSGQGSGNTIYF.

The rearrangement joins TRBV5-4 to TRBJ2-5; D not resolved. The CDR3 covers 17 residues. V was pared by 1 base and J by 2 bases, with 18 bases between. The V gene's germline CDR1 is SGHNT and CDR2 YYREEE (reference sequence). This CDR3 reads CASSLPDNAGLQETQYF. The CDR3 DNA reads as TGTGCCAGCAGCTTGCCCGATAATGCAGGTCTTCAAGAGACCCAGTACTTC. Variable domain in full (rest from reference TRBV5-4 and TRBJ2-5): ETGVTQSPTHLIKTRGQQVTLRCSSQSGHNTVSWYQQALGQGPQFIFQYYREEENGRGNFPPRFSGLQFPNYSSELNVNALELDDSALYLCASSLPDNAGLQETQYFGPGTRLLVL.

The gene calls are TRBV4-1 and TRBJ1-1; D is perhaps TRBD1 (6 bases). V was clipped by 1 base and J by 6 bases, with 12 bases between them. This CDR3 region has 14 residues. Germline CDR1 is MGHRA and CDR2 is YSYEKL. CDR3 sequence reads: CASSQAGVFAEAFF. The CDR3 DNA sequence: TGCGCCAGCAGCCAAGCAGGGGTTTTCGCTGAAGCTTTCTTT.

This chain joins TRBV30 and TRBJ1-4, with a possible D match to TRBD1 (5 bases). Germline V gene data show CDR1 as GTSNPN and CDR2 as SVGIG (reference sequence). Trimming left V 5 bases short and J 8 bases short, with 15 bases between. CDR3 length: 13 amino acids. CDR3 nucleotides: TGTGCCTGGGAGGTGGGGACTCAGGAAAAACTGTTTTTT. Translating it yields CAWEVGTQEKLFF. Full variable domain (remainder filled in from reference TRBV30 and TRBJ1-4): SQTIHQWPATLVQPVGSPLSLECTVEGTSNPNLYWYRQAAGRGLQLLFYSVGIGQISSEVPQNLSASRPQDRQFILSSKKLLLSDSGFYLCAWEVGTQEKLFFGSGTQLSVL.

This chain connects TRBV28 to TRBJ1-1; possible D gene TRBD1, 6 bases. Trimming took off 8 bases at V and 3 bases at J, with 13 bases between the two ends. CDR1 and CDR2 from the germline V gene are MDHEN and SYDVKM. This CDR3 is built from 13 residues. The CDR3: CASRRQADTEAFF. CDR3 DNA sequence: TGTGCCAGCCGAAGACAGGCTGACACTGAAGCTTTCTTT.

This sequence joins TRBV5-6 and TRBJ2-2; D uncertain. The CDR3 length is 13 residues. V was trimmed by 4 bases and J by 1 base, leaving 5 bases between them. Per germline, CDR1 SGHDT and CDR2 YYEEEE. In nucleotides, the CDR3 is TGTGCCAGCAGCGCAGAGAACACCGGGGAGCTGTTTTTT. Protein: CASSAENTGELFF.

Here the CDR3 reads CAWTNGQGRSNEQFF. Here the CDR3 DNA reads TGTGCCTGGACTAACGGACAGGGGAGGTCCAATGAGCAGTTCTTC. The V and J genes are TRBV30 and TRBJ2-1; 9 nucleotides align to TRBD1. There are 15 residues in the CDR3. Unmatched junction bases numbered 10, after V lost 4 bases and J lost 6 bases. The V gene's germline CDR1 is GTSNPN and CDR2 SVGIG (reference sequence).

This chain connects TRBV29-1 to TRBJ1-2, with 10 bases matching TRBD1. Germline V gene lookup returns CDR1 SQVTM and CDR2 ANQGSEA. Trimming cost V 4 bases and J 4 bases; bases outside gene matches: 6. This CDR3 has 14 amino acids. CDR3 in DNA: TGCAGCGTTGTGGGACAGGGGTTCGGCTATGGCTACACCTTC. It is translated as CSVVGQGFGYGYTF.

The gene calls are TRBV2 and TRBJ2-6; 8 bases line up with TRBD1. V lost 6 bases, J lost 4 bases, and 5 bases stayed unmatched. The CDR3 has 15 amino acids. The germline gives CDR1 SNHLY, CDR2 FYNNEI. CDR3 in amino acids: CASSPDRGGANVLTF. The CDR3 coding sequence is TGTGCCAGCAGCCCCGACAGGGGAGGGGCCAACGTCCTGACTTTC. The complete variable domain, with remaining parts taken from reference TRBV2 and TRBJ2-6, reads EPEVTQTPSHQVTQMGQEVILRCVPISNHLYFYWYRQILGQKVEFLVSFYNNEISEKSEIFDDQFSVERPDGSNFTLKIRSTKLEDSAMYFCASSPDRGGANVLTFGAGSRLTVL.

The V gene is TRBV5-4, the J gene TRBJ2-3; perhaps TRBD2 as D (7 bases). Germline V CDR1 and CDR2: SGHNT, YYREEE (reference sequence). The ends were cut back, 0 bases at V and 3 bases at J, with 14 bases in the middle. CDR3 size: 16 residues. CDR3 sequence reads: CASSLGKGGDTDTQYF. In DNA form, the CDR3 reads TGTGCCAGCAGCTTGGGCAAGGGGGGGGATACAGATACGCAGTATTTT.

The chain has TRBV15 and TRBJ2-7, with 7 nucleotides matching TRBD1. The CDR3 loop spans 16 amino acids. Germline loops: CDR1 LNHNV, CDR2 YYDKDF (reference sequence). Trimming took 1 base from V and 3 from J; bases not matched to a gene: 9. CDR3 residues: CATSRGRRGQLYEQYF. CDR3 in DNA: TGTGCCACCAGCAGAGGACGACGGGGACAGCTCTACGAGCAGTACTTC.

The J gene is TRBJ1-5, the V gene TRBV10-3, with 9 bases that match TRBD1. CDR3 length: 13 amino acids. CDR1 is ENHRY and CDR2 is SYGVKD in the germline V gene. V trimming: 4 bases; J trimming: 5 bases; junction bases outside the gene matches: 0. The CDR3 DNA sequence: TGTGCCATCAGTGGGACAGGGGATCAGCCCCAGCATTTT. As protein: CAISGTGDQPQHF.

This chain connects TRBV15 to TRBJ2-5, with TRBD1 matching 9 bases. V dropped 3 bases and J dropped 0; count of bases not matched to a gene: 14. The CDR3 is 19 residues long. The germline V gene has CDR1 LNHNV and CDR2 YYDKDF (reference sequence). The CDR3 DNA reads as TGTGCCACCAGCAGTCCAGGCGGGACAGGGACCTCGTACCAAGAGACCCAGTACTTC. Protein sequence: CATSSPGGTGTSYQETQYF.

This clone was counted many times. The CDR3 nucleotides read TGTGCCAGCAGCGACCCGGGACTAGCGGGCTACGAGCAGTACTTC. Translation: CASSDPGLAGYEQYF. The V call is TRBV6-5, the J call TRBJ2-7; 12 positions agree with TRBD2. Germline CDR1 is MNHEY and CDR2 is SVGAGI. CDR3 length: 15 amino acids. V shed 6 bases and J 3 bases; nucleotides not matched to a gene: 6.

The J gene is TRBJ1-1, the V gene TRBV7-9; 7 bases align to TRBD1. This CDR3 has 15 residues. With V trimmed by 6 bases and J by 0 bases, 7 bases remained unmatched. Germline assignment: CDR1 SEHNR and CDR2 FQNEAQ (reference sequence). CDR3: CASSLQGGVNTEAFF. For the CDR3, the DNA is TGTGCCAGCAGTCTCCAGGGGGGCGTGAACACTGAAGCTTTCTTT.

The chain recombines TRBV11-3 with TRBJ2-1; weak D call: TRBD1 (6 bases). CDR1 SGHNT and CDR2 YENEEA come from the germline V gene. Trimming took 3 bases from V and 0 from J, leaving 9 bases between them. The CDR3 loop spans 15 amino acids. CDR3 sequence (DNA): TGTGCCAGCAGCTTGAGGGGGAGCTCCTACAATGAGCAGTTCTTC. It codes for CASSLRGSSYNEQFF.

This clone turned up a few times. The sample holds other DNA sequences that translate to the same CDR3. The V call is TRBV6-5, the J call TRBJ2-7, with 11 positions matching TRBD1. The CDR3 has 15 residues. The germline CDR1 and CDR2 sequences are MNHEY and SVGAGI. Trimming took 2 bases from V and 3 from J; bases not matched to a gene: 3. The CDR3 nucleotides are TGTGCCAGCAGTTACCGGGGACAGGGGGTCTACGAGCAGTACTTC. As protein: CASSYRGQGVYEQYF.

The rearrangement uses TRBV20-1 and TRBJ1-6; D is unclear. CDR1 is DFQATT, CDR2 SNEGSKA, per germline (reference sequence). Trimming took 3 bases from V and 16 from J, leaving 10 bases between them. The CDR3 contains 10 residues. CDR3 bases: TGCAGTGCTAGTTTAGTCGATCTCCACTTT. Amino acid sequence: CSASLVDLHF.

V gene TRBV20-1 combines with J gene TRBJ1-1; D remains ambiguous. The CDR3 length is 11 residues. Germline lookup yields CDR1 DFQATT and CDR2 SNEGSKA (reference sequence). V was clipped by 7 bases and J by 0 bases, with 6 bases between them. The CDR3 protein is CSGLMNTEAFF. The CDR3 coding sequence is TGCAGTGGGCTTATGAACACTGAAGCTTTCTTT.